This passage covers 20 T cell receptor beta chains from one sample sequenced in a study of T cell repertoires in cytomegalovirus infection. TCRdb analysed the reads with MiXCR anew, one entry per CDR3 protein. The data hold about 770,000 distinct CDR3 sequences, with under 35% observed a single time. Their antigen targets remain unknown. Specimen: cultured CD8+ T cells from PBMCs, collected from culture after CMV antigen stimulation. These receptors originate from a human donor in good health (CMV status not recorded). Some clones in this sample may be carry-over from other donors' samples.

J is TRBJ2-7 and V is TRBV27; 9 bases agree with TRBD1. CDR3 length: 15 amino acids. Germline loops: CDR1 MNHEY, CDR2 SMNVEV (reference sequence). Trimming removed 3 bases from V and 2 bases from J; junction bases left unmatched: 5. The chain's CDR3 is CASSLTGTGTYEQYF. The CDR3 DNA is TGTGCCAGCAGTTTGACCGGGACAGGGACCTACGAGCAGTACTTC.

The chain is built from TRBV5-1 and TRBJ2-7, with no clear D. The germline CDR1 and CDR2 sequences are SGHRS and YFSETQ. CDR3 size: 13 residues. Trimming shortened V by 2 bases and J by 1 base, and 7 bases separated the two germline ends. CDR3 nucleotide sequence: TGCGCCAGCAGCTTTGGGCATTCCTACGAGCAGTACGTC. It is translated as CASSFGHSYEQYV.

This clonotype was counted at least ten times. The chain carries TRBV7-8 and TRBJ1-1, with D possibly matching TRBD1 (6 bases). Germline V gives CDR1 SGHVS, CDR2 FQNEAQ. CDR3 length: 16 amino acids. V shed 4 bases and J shed 10 bases, with 25 bases lying between them. CDR3 protein: CASSSRGRDQGNTAFF. CDR3 bases: TGTGCCAGCAGCTCGAGGGGGAGAGATCAGGGAAACACAGCTTTCTTT.

This clonotype was found a few times. This chain uses TRBV20-1 with TRBJ1-2, with D unclear. CDR3 length equals 12 residues. Looked up from germline, CDR1 is DFQATT and CDR2 is SNEGSKA (reference sequence). V lost 2 bases to trimming and J lost 3 bases, with 7 bases between them. The DNA for the CDR3 is TGCAGTGCTAGATGGGCAGACTATGGCTACACCTTC. This codes for CSARWADYGYTF.

This clonotype showed up just a few times. The chain links TRBV6-2 or TRBV6-3 to TRBJ1-5, with D unclear. CDR3 size: 15 residues. The ends were cut back, 2 bases at V and 0 bases at J, with 8 bases in the middle. Looked up from germline, CDR1 is MNHEY and CDR2 is SVGEGT. Here the CDR3 reads CASSYLGSSNQPQHF. The CDR3 region has the DNA TGTGCCAGCAGTTACCTCGGGAGTAGCAATCAGCCCCAGCATTTT.

In its sample, this clonotype was seen a few times. This chain joins TRBV24-1 and TRBJ2-1; possible D gene TRBD2, 5 bases. Looked up from germline, CDR1 is KGHDR and CDR2 is SFDVKD. The length of the CDR3 is 15 residues. Trimming left V 0 bases short and J 5 bases short, with 10 bases between. Here the CDR3 DNA reads TGTGCCACCAGTGATTTGAGGCTAGCAGACAATGAGCAGTTCTTC. This codes for CATSDLRLADNEQFF.

The gene calls are TRBV7-3 and TRBJ2-1, with D perhaps TRBD1 (6 bases). The ends were cut back, 5 bases at V and 0 bases at J, with 11 bases in the middle. CDR1 and CDR2 from the germline V gene are SGHTA and FQGTGA. The CDR3 has 15 amino acids. The CDR3 DNA reads as TGTGCCAGCAGCCCCAGGACAGACTCCTACAATGAGCAGTTCTTC. Translation gives CASSPRTDSYNEQFF.

This clonotype occurred a few times. The chain links TRBV6-5 to TRBJ1-5; 7 positions match TRBD1. The CDR3 extends over 15 amino acids. With V trimmed by 5 bases and J by 2 bases, 6 bases remained unmatched. In germline, CDR1 is MNHEY, CDR2 SVGAGI. In DNA form, the CDR3 reads TGTGCCAGCAGTGCAGACAGGGTAGGCAATCAGCCCCAGCATTTT. Amino acids: CASSADRVGNQPQHF.

The chain couples TRBV2 to TRBJ2-4; perhaps D is TRBD1 or TRBD2 (5 bases each). Germline CDR1 is SNHLY and CDR2 is FYNNEI. This CDR3 is 16 amino acids long. Trimming pared 7 bases from V and 0 bases from J, leaving 16 bases between. DNA for the CDR3: TGTGCCAGCACTACACTCCGGGACCAAGCCAAAAACATTCAGTACTTC. Translated: CASTTLRDQAKNIQYF. Full variable domain (rest looked up from reference TRBV2 and TRBJ2-4): EPEVTQTPSHQVTQMGQEVILRCVPISNHLYFYWYRQILGQKVEFLVSFYNNEISEKSEIFDDQFSVERPDGSNFTLKIRSTKLEDSAMYFCASTTLRDQAKNIQYFGAGTRLSVL.

Only a few counts were recorded for this clonotype. This chain connects TRBV7-6 to TRBJ2-7, with D possibly TRBD1 on 6 matching bases. Trimming took 5 bases from V and 3 from J, leaving 14 bases between them. CDR3 length equals 14 residues. CDR1 is SGHVS and CDR2 is FNYEAQ in the germline V gene. This CDR3 is CASSQGLANYEQYF. In DNA form, the CDR3 reads TGTGCCAGCAGCCAGGGGCTAGCAAACTACGAGCAGTACTTC. Complete variable domain (other parts from reference TRBV7-6 and TRBJ2-7): GAGVSQSPRYKVTKRGQDVALRCDPISGHVSLYWYRQALGQGPEFLTYFNYEAQQDKSGLPNDRFSAERPEGSISTLTIQRTEQRDSAMYRCASSQGLANYEQYFGPGTRLTVT.

This chain uses TRBV20-1 with TRBJ1-4, with D tentatively TRBD1 (6 bases). There are 13 residues in the CDR3. Germline V gene sequence: CDR1 DFQATT, CDR2 SNEGSKA (reference sequence). V lost 1 base and J lost 7, with 10 bases in between. The CDR3 region is CSARGGAGEKLFF. DNA of the CDR3: TGCAGTGCTAGAGGGGGGGCAGGTGAAAAACTGTTTTTT.

The chain carries TRBV11-2 and TRBJ2-7, with 7 bases lining up with TRBD1. CDR3 length equals 14 residues. V lost 8 bases, J lost 0 bases, and 7 bases stayed unmatched. Germline CDR1 SGHAT, CDR2 FQNNGV. CDR3 bases: TGTGCCAGCTGCTACAGGGGAAGCTCCTACGAGCAGTACGTC. This translates into CASCYRGSSYEQYV.

This clonotype was observed many times. This chain's CDR3 is CSARDWAAGTISYNEQFF. For the CDR3, the DNA is TGCAGTGCTAGAGATTGGGCAGCGGGGACAATTTCCTACAATGAGCAGTTCTTC. The chain couples TRBV20-1 to TRBJ2-1, with D perhaps TRBD2 (7 bases). There are 18 residues in the CDR3. The V end was cut by 0 bases, the J end by 1 base, with 19 bases between. Germline-derived CDR1 and CDR2 are DFQATT and SNEGSKA (reference sequence).

The chain has TRBV6-2 or TRBV6-3 and TRBJ2-1; D might be TRBD1 or TRBD2, each matching 5 bases. V was cut by 5 bases and J by 10 bases, with 12 bases left in between. Germline V gene sequence: CDR1 MNHEY, CDR2 SVGEGT. The CDR3 is 12 amino acids. Here the CDR3 DNA reads TGTGCCAGCAGTACCACCGGGACCGAGCAGTTCTTC. This sequence encodes CASSTTGTEQFF.

Points on this clonotype: This is likely a read error, given that the CDR3 carries no conserved phenylalanine or tryptophan at its end. The chain joins TRBV28 to TRBJ2-5; TRBD2 might be the D (6 bases). The CDR3 consists of 13 residues. Deletions cut 7 bases from V and 4 bases from J, with 13 bases between. CDR1 is MDHEN and CDR2 is SYDVKM in the germline V gene. In DNA, the CDR3 is TGTGCCAGCAATCCAGGAGCGGGAGAGACCCAGTACCTC. This encodes CASNPGAGETQYL.

This chain uses TRBV6-4 with TRBJ1-1; the D gene is possibly TRBD1 (5 bases). The CDR3 is 17 residues long. CDR1 and CDR2 (germline): MRHNA, SNTAGT. V was shortened by 5 bases and J by 0 bases, with 19 bases between the two germline ends. CDR3 nucleotide sequence: TGTGCCAGCAGTTACATTTTCCGGACAAAATTGAACACTGAAGCTTTCTTT. Translated: CASSYIFRTKLNTEAFF.

The sample holds a few counts of this clonotype. The gene calls are TRBV27 and TRBJ1-2, with D possibly TRBD1 on 5 matching bases. V gave up 4 bases and J gave up 2 bases, with 14 bases separating them. This CDR3 spans 15 amino acids. Per the germline V gene, CDR1 is MNHEY and CDR2 is SMNVEV (reference sequence). CDR3 amino acids: CASSSNLGTNYGYTF. The CDR3 DNA reads TGTGCCAGCAGTTCGAATCTCGGGACGAACTATGGCTACACCTTC.

The table lists this clonotype with a few counts. V and J are TRBV19 and TRBJ2-2, with TRBD1 as a possible D gene (6 bases). The CDR3 extends over 10 amino acids. V was trimmed by 10 bases and J by 10 bases, leaving 10 bases between them. Looked up from germline, CDR1 is LNHDA and CDR2 is SQIVND (reference sequence). In DNA form, the CDR3 reads TGTGCCACACAGGGTGAGGAGCTGTTTTTT. It is translated as CATQGEELFF. Full variable domain (missing parts from reference TRBV19 and TRBJ2-2): DGGITQSPKYLFRKEGQNVTLSCEQNLNHDAMYWYRQDPGQGLRLIYYSQIVNDFQKGDIAEGYSVSREKKESFPLTVTSAQKNPTAFYLCATQGEELFFGEGSRLTVL.

There are a few counts of this clonotype. The rearrangement links TRBV10-3 to TRBJ2-1; 9 bases align to TRBD1. Germline values: CDR1 ENHRY, CDR2 SYGVKD. J was trimmed by 3 bases and V by 2 bases; bases with no gene match: 5. The CDR3 has 16 amino acids. The CDR3, as DNA: TGTGCCATCAGTGAGCCCGGGACAGGGTACTACAATGAGCAGTTCTTC. It encodes CAISEPGTGYYNEQFF.

This clonotype appeared a few times. CDR3 in amino acids: CSAWGTDSNQPQHF. The DNA for the CDR3 is TGCAGTGCTTGGGGGACAGATAGCAATCAGCCCCAGCATTTT. The chain has TRBV20-1 and TRBJ1-5; 7 bases line up with TRBD1. V gave up 5 bases and J gave up 0 bases; unmatched junction bases: 4. The CDR3 runs 14 residues. The germline gives CDR1 DFQATT, CDR2 SNEGSKA (reference sequence).